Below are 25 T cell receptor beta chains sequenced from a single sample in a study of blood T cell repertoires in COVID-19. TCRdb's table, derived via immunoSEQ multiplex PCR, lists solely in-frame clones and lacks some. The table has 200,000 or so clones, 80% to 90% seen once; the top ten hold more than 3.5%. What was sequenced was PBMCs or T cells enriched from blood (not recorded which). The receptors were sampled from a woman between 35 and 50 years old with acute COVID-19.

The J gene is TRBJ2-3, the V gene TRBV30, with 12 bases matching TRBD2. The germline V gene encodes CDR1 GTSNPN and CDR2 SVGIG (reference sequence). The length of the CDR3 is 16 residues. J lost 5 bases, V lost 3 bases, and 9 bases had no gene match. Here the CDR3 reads CAWSPTSGGPVDTQYF. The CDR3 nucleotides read TGTGCCTGGAGCCCGACTAGCGGGGGCCCAGTAGATACGCAGTATTTT.

CDR3 amino acids: CASSVGDRGLDVYGYTF. CDR3 nucleotide sequence: TGTGCCAGCAGCGTAGGGGACAGGGGGCTTGATGTCTATGGCTACACCTTC. The chain uses TRBV9 and TRBJ1-2, with 12 bases fitting TRBD1. CDR1 is SGDLS, CDR2 YYNGEE, per germline. The trim removed 0 bases at V and 4 bases at J, leaving 7 bases unmatched. The CDR3 has 17 amino acids. The full variable domain, completed using reference TRBV9 and TRBJ1-2, is DSGVTQTPKHLITATGQRVTLRCSPRSGDLSVYWYQQSLDQGLQFLIQYYNGEERAKGNILERFSAQQFPDLHSELNLSSLELGDSALYFCASSVGDRGLDVYGYTFGSGTRLTVV.

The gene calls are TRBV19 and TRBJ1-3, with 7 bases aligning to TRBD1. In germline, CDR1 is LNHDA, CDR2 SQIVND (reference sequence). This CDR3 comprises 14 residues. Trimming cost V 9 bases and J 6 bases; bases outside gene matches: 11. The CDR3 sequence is CASRRIGQENTIYF. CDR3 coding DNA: TGTGCCAGCCGAAGGATTGGACAGGAAAACACCATATATTTT.

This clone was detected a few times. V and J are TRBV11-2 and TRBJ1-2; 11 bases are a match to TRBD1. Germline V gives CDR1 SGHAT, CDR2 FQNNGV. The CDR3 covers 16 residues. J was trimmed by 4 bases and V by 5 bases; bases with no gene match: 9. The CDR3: CASSPRTGQGAYGYTF. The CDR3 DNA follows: TGTGCCAGCAGCCCACGCACCGGACAGGGGGCCTATGGCTACACCTTC.

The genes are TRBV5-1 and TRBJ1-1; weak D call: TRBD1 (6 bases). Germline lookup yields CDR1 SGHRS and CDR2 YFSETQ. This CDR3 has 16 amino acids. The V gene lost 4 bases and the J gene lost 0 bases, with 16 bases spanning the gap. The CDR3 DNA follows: TGCGCCAGCAGCCCCAAGGTCAGGGGTCTGAACACTGAAGCTTTCTTT. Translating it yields CASSPKVRGLNTEAFF.

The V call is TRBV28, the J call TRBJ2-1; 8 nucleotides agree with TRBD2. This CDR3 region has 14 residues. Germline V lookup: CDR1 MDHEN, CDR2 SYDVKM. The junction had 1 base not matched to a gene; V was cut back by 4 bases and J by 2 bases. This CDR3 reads CASSSGGPYNEQFF. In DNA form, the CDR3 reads TGTGCCAGCAGTTCGGGGGGGCCCTACAATGAGCAGTTCTTC.

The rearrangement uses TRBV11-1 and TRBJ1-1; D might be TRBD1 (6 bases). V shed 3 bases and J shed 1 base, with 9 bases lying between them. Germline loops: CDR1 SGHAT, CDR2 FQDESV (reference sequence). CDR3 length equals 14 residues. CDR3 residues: CASSFPGQNTEAFF. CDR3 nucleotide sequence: TGTGCCAGCAGCTTCCCGGGACAGAACACTGAAGCTTTCTTT.

CDR3 loop: CASSLDRRGLGTIYF. In nucleotides, the CDR3 is TGTGCCAGCAGCTTAGATCGCAGGGGGCTAGGCACCATATATTTT. The chain carries TRBV11-2 and TRBJ1-3; 8 bases line up with TRBD1. The CDR3 is 15 residues long. V lost 0 bases and J lost 9; bases outside the gene matches: 7. Germline V gene sequence: CDR1 SGHAT, CDR2 FQNNGV.

The CDR3 coding sequence is TGTGCCACCAGCATCCGGGACAGCCTGCGCAATGAGCAGTTCTTC. Amino acids: CATSIRDSLRNEQFF. The chain joins TRBV15 to TRBJ2-1; 7 bases fit TRBD1. Germline CDR1 LNHNV, CDR2 YYDKDF (reference sequence). Losses at the gene ends were 4 bases for V and 6 bases for J; bases not matched to a gene: 9. The CDR3 is made up of 15 amino acids.

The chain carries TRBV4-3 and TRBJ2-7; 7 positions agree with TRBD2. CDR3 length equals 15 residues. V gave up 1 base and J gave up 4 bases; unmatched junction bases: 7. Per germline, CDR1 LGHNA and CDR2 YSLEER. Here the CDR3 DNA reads TGCGCCAGCAGCCAAGCGGCGGGGGTGCAATACGAGCAGTACTTC. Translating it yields CASSQAAGVQYEQYF.

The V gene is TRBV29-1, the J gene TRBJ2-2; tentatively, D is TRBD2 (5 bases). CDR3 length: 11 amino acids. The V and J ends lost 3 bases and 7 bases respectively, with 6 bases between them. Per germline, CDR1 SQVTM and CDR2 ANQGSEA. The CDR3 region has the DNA TGCAGCGTTGACGGGAACGGGGAGCTGTTTTTT. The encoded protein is CSVDGNGELFF.

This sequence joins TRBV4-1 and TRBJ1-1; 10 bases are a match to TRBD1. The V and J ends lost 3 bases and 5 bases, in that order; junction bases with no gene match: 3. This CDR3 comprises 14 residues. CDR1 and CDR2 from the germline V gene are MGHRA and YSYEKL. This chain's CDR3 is CASSHGQGGTEAFF. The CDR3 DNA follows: TGCGCCAGCAGCCACGGACAGGGGGGAACTGAAGCTTTCTTT.

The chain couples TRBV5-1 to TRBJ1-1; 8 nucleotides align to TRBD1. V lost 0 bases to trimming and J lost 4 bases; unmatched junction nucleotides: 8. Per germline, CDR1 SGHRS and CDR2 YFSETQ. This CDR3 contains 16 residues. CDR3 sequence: CASSLVAGGLGTEAFF. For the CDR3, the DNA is TGCGCCAGCAGCTTGGTTGCAGGGGGCTTGGGCACTGAAGCTTTCTTT.

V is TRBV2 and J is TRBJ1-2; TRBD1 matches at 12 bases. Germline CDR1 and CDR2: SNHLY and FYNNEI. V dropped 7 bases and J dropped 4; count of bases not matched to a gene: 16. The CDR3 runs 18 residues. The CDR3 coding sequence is TGTGCCAGCATTGGGGACCCGGGACAGGGGGCGAGGAGCTATGGCTACACCTTC. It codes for CASIGDPGQGARSYGYTF.

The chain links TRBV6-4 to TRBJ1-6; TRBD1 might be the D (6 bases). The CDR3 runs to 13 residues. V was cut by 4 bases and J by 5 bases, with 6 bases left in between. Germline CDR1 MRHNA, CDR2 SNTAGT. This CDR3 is CASSAGDNSPLHF. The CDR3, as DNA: TGTGCCAGCAGTGCAGGGGATAATTCACCCCTCCACTTT.

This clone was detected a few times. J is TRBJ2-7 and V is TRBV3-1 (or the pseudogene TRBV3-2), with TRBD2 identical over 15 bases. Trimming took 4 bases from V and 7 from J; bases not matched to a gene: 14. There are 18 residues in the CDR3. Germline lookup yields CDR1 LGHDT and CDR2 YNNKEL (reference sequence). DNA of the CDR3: TGTGCCAGCAGCCGCACTCCCGGACTAGCGGGGGGGCCTGGAGAGCAGTACGTC. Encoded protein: CASSRTPGLAGGPGEQYV.

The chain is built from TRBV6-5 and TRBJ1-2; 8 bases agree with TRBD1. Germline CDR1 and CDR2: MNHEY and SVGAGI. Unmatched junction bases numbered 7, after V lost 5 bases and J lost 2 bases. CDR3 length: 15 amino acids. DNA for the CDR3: TGTGCCAGCAGTACGGTGGCAGGGGGCAACTATGGCTACACCTTC. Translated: CASSTVAGGNYGYTF.

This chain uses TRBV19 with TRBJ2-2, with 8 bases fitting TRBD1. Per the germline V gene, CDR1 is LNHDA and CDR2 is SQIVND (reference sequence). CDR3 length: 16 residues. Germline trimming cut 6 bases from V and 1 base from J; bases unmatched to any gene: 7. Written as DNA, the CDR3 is TGTGCCAGTAGAAGTGCAGGGACAGGGAACACCGGGGAGCTGTTTTTT. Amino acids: CASRSAGTGNTGELFF.

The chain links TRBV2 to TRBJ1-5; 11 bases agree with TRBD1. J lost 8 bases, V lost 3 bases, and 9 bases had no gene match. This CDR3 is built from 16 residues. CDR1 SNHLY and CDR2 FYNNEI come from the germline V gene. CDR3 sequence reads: CASSEGRTGGFKPQHF. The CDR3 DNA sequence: TGTGCCAGCAGTGAGGGGAGGACAGGGGGCTTCAAGCCCCAGCATTTT.

The CDR3 coding sequence is TGTGCCAGCAGTTTATCGCGGGACTCACCCCTCCACTTT. This codes for CASSLSRDSPLHF. The rearrangement uses TRBV27 and TRBJ1-6; tentatively, D is TRBD1 (5 bases). The V end was cut by 0 bases, the J end by 10 bases, with 7 bases between. The length of the CDR3 is 13 residues. Germline V gene data show CDR1 as MNHEY and CDR2 as SMNVEV (reference sequence).

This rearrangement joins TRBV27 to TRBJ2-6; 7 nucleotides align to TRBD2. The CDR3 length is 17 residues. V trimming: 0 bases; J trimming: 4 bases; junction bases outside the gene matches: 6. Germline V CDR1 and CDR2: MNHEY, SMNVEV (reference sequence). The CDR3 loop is CASSLSGGKGGANVLTF. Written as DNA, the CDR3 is TGTGCCAGCAGTTTATCGGGGGGGAAAGGAGGGGCCAACGTCCTGACTTTC. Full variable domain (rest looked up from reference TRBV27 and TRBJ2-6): EAQVTQNPRYLITVTGKKLTVTCSQNMNHEYMSWYRQDPGLGLRQIYYSMNVEVTDKGDVPEGYKVSRKEKRNFPLILESPSPNQTSLYFCASSLSGGKGGANVLTFGAGSRLTVL.

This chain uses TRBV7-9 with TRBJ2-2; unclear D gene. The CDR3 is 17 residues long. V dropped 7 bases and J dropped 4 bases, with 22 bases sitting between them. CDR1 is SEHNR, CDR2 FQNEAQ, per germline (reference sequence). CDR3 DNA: TGTGCCAGCACCGTGAACACCCAACCACGTTTCACCGGGGAGCTGTTTTTT. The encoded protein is CASTVNTQPRFTGELFF.

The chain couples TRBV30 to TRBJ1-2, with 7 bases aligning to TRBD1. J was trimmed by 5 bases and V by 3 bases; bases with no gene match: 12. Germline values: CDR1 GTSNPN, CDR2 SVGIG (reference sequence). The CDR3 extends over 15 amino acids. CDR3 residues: CAWRARDSPGYGYTF. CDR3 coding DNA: TGTGCCTGGAGGGCACGGGACAGCCCGGGGTATGGCTACACCTTC. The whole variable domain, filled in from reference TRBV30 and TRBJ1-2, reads SQTIHQWPATLVQPVGSPLSLECTVEGTSNPNLYWYRQAAGRGLQLLFYSVGIGQISSEVPQNLSASRPQDRQFILSSKKLLLSDSGFYLCAWRARDSPGYGYTFGSGTRLTVV.

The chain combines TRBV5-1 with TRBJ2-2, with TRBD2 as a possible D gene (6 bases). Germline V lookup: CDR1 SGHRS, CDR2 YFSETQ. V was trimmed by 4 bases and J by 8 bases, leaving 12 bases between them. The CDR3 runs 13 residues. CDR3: CASSQSSGGELFF. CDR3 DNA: TGCGCCAGCAGCCAATCAAGCGGGGGGGAGCTGTTTTTT.

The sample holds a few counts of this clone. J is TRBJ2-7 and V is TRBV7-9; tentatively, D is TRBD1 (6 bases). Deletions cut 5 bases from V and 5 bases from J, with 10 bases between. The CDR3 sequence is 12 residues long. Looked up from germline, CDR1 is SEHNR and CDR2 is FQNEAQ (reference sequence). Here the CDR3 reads CASSLRQDEQYV. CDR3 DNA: TGTGCCAGCAGCCTTCGACAGGACGAGCAGTACGTC.